This section outlines one T cell receptor beta chain sequence together with its context. The target antigen is unknown. This entry is derived from a study of shared clonotypes between healthy human individuals. Broader study findings: The small donor group covered limited genetic and exposure diversity. Shared clonotypes: 4.5% to 6% naive CD4, approximately 3.4% naive CD8, roughly 2.2% memory CD4, more than 0.3% memory CD8.

As defined, naive CD8 cells were CD45RO-negative and positively selected for CCR7, with terminally differentiated effector memory CD45RA+ cells excluded. CDR3 size: 12 residues. V lost 3 bases to trimming and J lost 4 bases, with 9 bases between them. The germline V gene has CDR1 GTSNPN and CDR2 SVGIG (reference sequence). The method was immunoSEQ multiplex PCR; TCRdb's version includes in-frame clones alone and lacks a portion of them. Of roughly 1,800,000 clones listed, about 95% are singletons. The origin of this receptor is a man younger than 35 in good health. The sequencing input was naive CD8+ T cells sorted from blood. The rearrangement joins TRBV30 to TRBJ1-1, with D perhaps TRBD1 (6 bases). The CDR3 DNA follows: TGTGCCTGGAGCCAGGGGACCACTGAAGCTTTCTTT. Translated: CAWSQGTTEAFF. Full variable domain (outside the CDR3, taken from reference TRBV30 and TRBJ1-1): SQTIHQWPATLVQPVGSPLSLECTVEGTSNPNLYWYRQAAGRGLQLLFYSVGIGQISSEVPQNLSASRPQDRQFILSSKKLLLSDSGFYLCAWSQGTTEAFFGQGTRLTVV.